This T cell receptor (beta chain) was captured by sequencing in a study of blood T cell repertoires in COVID-19. Profiling relied on immunoSEQ multiplex PCR, and the TCRdb table lists in-frame clones only, not all of them. The sample holds approximately 180,000 clones, approximately 88% seen once. Germline CDR1 is SGHAT and CDR2 is FQNNGV. V shed 3 bases, J shed 5 bases, and the junction held 9 bases outside the gene matches. The length of the CDR3 is 17 residues. V and J are TRBV11-2 and TRBJ2-3; the match to TRBD2 covers 12 bases. This clonotype was sampled from a woman in her 40s with COVID-19, enrolled during active disease. Sequences were obtained from peripheral blood. The CDR3 DNA reads TGTGCCAGCAGCTTGGCCGGACTAGCGGGGAGTGGAGATACGCAGTATTTT. Amino acids: CASSLAGLAGSGDTQYF. Full variable domain (missing parts from reference TRBV11-2 and TRBJ2-3): EAGVAQSPRYKIIEKRQSVAFWCNPISGHATLYWYQQILGQGPKLLIQFQNNGVVDDSQLPKDRFSAERLKGVDSTLKIQPAKLEDSAVYLCASSLAGLAGSGDTQYFGPGTRLTVL.